This T cell receptor (beta chain) was profiled in a study of blood T cell repertoires in COVID-19. The germline V gene encodes CDR1 LGHNA and CDR2 YNFKEQ. V was pared by 0 bases and J by 4 bases, with 10 bases of the junction left unmatched. The CDR3 is 17 amino acids. Generated by immunoSEQ multiplex PCR, the TCRdb table keeps only in-frame clones and is missing some. The table has approximately 110,000 clones, roughly 84% seen once. The rearrangement links TRBV4-2 to TRBJ2-3, with TRBD1 matching over 7 bases. The receptor was derived from a woman aged 45-65 years with acute or convalescent COVID-19. The source material was peripheral blood. The CDR3 sequence: CASSQESGQSGADTQYF. The CDR3 DNA is TGTGCCAGCAGCCAAGAGTCGGGACAGTCAGGGGCAGATACGCAGTATTTT.